This T cell receptor beta chain was sequenced in a study of neoadjuvant nivolumab and ipilimumab in lung cancer. The repertoire was sequenced with immunoSEQ multiplex PCR; TCRdb's copy has only in-frame clones and lacks some. The profile shows fewer than 35,000 clones, about 92% of them singletons. Trimming at V came to 6 bases and at J to 5 bases, leaving 5 bases not matched to a gene. CDR3 size: 13 residues. CDR1 is MNHNS and CDR2 is SASEGT in the germline V gene. Specimen: peripheral blood, collected after neoadjuvant nivolumab, alone or with ipilimumab, at or shortly before surgery. The chain is built from TRBV6-1 and TRBJ2-5, with 8 bases that match TRBD1. The sequence derives from an adult with non-small cell lung cancer. The CDR3 loop is CASSLNRGETQYF. The CDR3 DNA reads as TGTGCCAGCAGCCTTAACAGGGGGGAGACCCAGTACTTC.